The next 27 T cell receptor beta chains were all read from a single sample in a study of blood T cell repertoires in COVID-19. Generated by immunoSEQ multiplex PCR, the TCRdb table keeps only in-frame clones and is missing some. Of 250,000 to 350,000 clones listed, about nine tenths were seen once; the top ten hold approximately 2.2%. Sequencing was carried out using peripheral blood. Every receptor here comes from a man aged 18 to 30 with active or convalescent COVID-19.

The V call is TRBV10-3, the J call TRBJ2-1; 11 bases map to TRBD2. The V gene's germline CDR1 is ENHRY and CDR2 SYGVKD. The J segment lost 4 bases and the V segment lost 2 bases, leaving 1 base of the junction unmatched. The CDR3 covers 15 residues. For the CDR3, the DNA is TGTGCCATCAGTGAGGGGACTAGCGGTTACAATGAGCAGTTCTTC. It yields the protein CAISEGTSGYNEQFF.

The chain links TRBV18 to TRBJ1-4; 9 positions match TRBD1. The V segment lost 4 bases and the J segment 0 bases; nucleotides outside the gene matches: 3. Germline V lookup: CDR1 KGHSH, CDR2 LQKENI. The CDR3 sequence is 16 residues long. The CDR3 DNA follows: TGTGCCAGCTCACGGGGACAGGGTGCAACTAATGAAAAACTGTTTTTT. It is translated as CASSRGQGATNEKLFF.

This chain links TRBV11-2 with TRBJ1-1, with D possibly TRBD1 on 6 matching bases. Trimming cost V 0 bases and J 5 bases, with 10 bases left between them. This CDR3 region has 14 residues. CDR1 is SGHAT, CDR2 FQNNGV, per germline. This CDR3 reads CASSLEKQGTEAFF. The CDR3 region has the DNA TGTGCCAGCAGCTTAGAAAAACAGGGTACTGAAGCTTTCTTT.

This rearrangement joins TRBV18 to TRBJ1-6; 7 positions match TRBD1. Germline V gene sequence: CDR1 KGHSH, CDR2 LQKENI. CDR3 size: 17 residues. The V and J ends lost 1 base and 3 bases, in that order; junction bases with no gene match: 6. Here the CDR3 DNA reads TGTGCCAGCTCACCACGGGAAGGGGGCGGCTATAATTCACCCCTCCACTTT. Encoded protein: CASSPREGGGYNSPLHF.

This clone has only one observation. The chain is built from TRBV5-1 and TRBJ2-2, with D hard to call. There are 15 residues in the CDR3. Per the germline V gene, CDR1 is SGHRS and CDR2 is YFSETQ. Trimming pared 4 bases from V and 0 bases from J, leaving 10 bases between. The CDR3 here is CASSGSTTNTGELFF. CDR3 in DNA: TGCGCCAGCAGCGGCTCGACAACGAACACCGGGGAGCTGTTTTTT.

V usage is TRBV5-1 and J usage is TRBJ1-1, with D uncertain. The CDR3 covers 12 residues. Trimming removed 4 bases at V and 2 bases at J, with 6 bases between. CDR1 and CDR2 (germline): SGHRS, YFSETQ. CDR3 DNA: TGCGCCAGCAGCCTCTATAACACTGAAGCTTTCTTT. Translation: CASSLYNTEAFF.

This chain joins TRBV11-3 and TRBJ2-2, with D possibly matching TRBD1 (6 bases). V lost 5 bases and J 6 bases, leaving 16 bases between the germline ends. The V gene's germline CDR1 is SGHNT and CDR2 YENEEA. The CDR3 totals 15 residues. The CDR3: CASSRLGGAPGELFF. In nucleotides, the CDR3 is TGTGCCAGCAGCCGATTAGGGGGAGCACCCGGGGAGCTGTTTTTT. Drawing the rest from reference TRBV11-3 and TRBJ2-2, the complete variable domain is EAGVVQSPRYKIIEKKQPVAFWCNPISGHNTLYWYLQNLGQGPELLIRYENEEAVDDSQLPKDRFSAERLKGVDSTLKIQPAELGDSAVYLCASSRLGGAPGELFFGEGSRLTVL.

CDR3 in amino acids: CAISRGTNTGELFF. The DNA for the CDR3 is TGTGCCATATCGCGGGGGACGAACACCGGGGAGCTGTTTTTT. The chain combines TRBV10-3 with TRBJ2-2; 7 bases line up with TRBD2. V lost 9 bases, J lost 0 bases, and 4 bases stayed unmatched. The CDR3 sequence is 14 residues long. CDR1 ENHRY and CDR2 SYGVKD come from the germline V gene.

The chain recombines TRBV7-8 with TRBJ2-5; the D gene is possibly TRBD1 (6 bases). Per germline, CDR1 SGHVS and CDR2 FQNEAQ. V was trimmed by 3 bases and J by 4 bases, leaving 9 bases between them. The CDR3 loop spans 13 amino acids. The CDR3 nucleotides read TGTGCCAGCAGCTTTACAGGGAGAGAGACCCAGTACTTC. Protein product: CASSFTGRETQYF.

This chain uses TRBV20-1 with TRBJ2-7; TRBD2 might be the D (6 bases). Between the trimmed V and J ends, which lost 4 bases and 5 bases, there was a span of 9 bases. CDR3 length equals 11 residues. Germline V gives CDR1 DFQATT, CDR2 SNEGSKA (reference sequence). CDR3 bases: TGCAGTGCTATGCGGGGCGACGAGCAGTACTTC. Encoded protein: CSAMRGDEQYF.

The V and J genes are TRBV20-1 and TRBJ2-1; possible D gene TRBD1, 5 bases. The germline gives CDR1 DFQATT, CDR2 SNEGSKA (reference sequence). The CDR3 is 15 residues long. The germline V and J ends were trimmed by 3 bases and 5 bases, with 17 bases remaining between them. CDR3: CSASSPQGQNNEQFF. The CDR3 DNA is TGCAGTGCTAGTTCCCCCCAGGGCCAAAACAATGAGCAGTTCTTC.

The chain joins TRBV6-5 to TRBJ2-7, with D perhaps matching TRBD1 (5 bases). Between the trimmed V and J ends, which lost 6 bases and 3 bases, there was a span of 18 bases. The CDR3 length is 15 residues. CDR1 and CDR2 (germline): MNHEY, SVGAGI. This CDR3 reads CASRLVRAEFYEQYF. The CDR3 DNA is TGTGCCAGCAGACTTGTCAGGGCGGAATTCTACGAGCAGTACTTC.

The chain has TRBV18 and TRBJ2-2; possible D gene TRBD2, 6 bases. The length of the CDR3 is 17 residues. V was trimmed by 0 bases and J by 0 bases, leaving 11 bases between them. CDR1 and CDR2 from the germline V gene are KGHSH and LQKENI. Written as DNA, the CDR3 is TGTGCCAGCTCACCACCGGGCGGGGCCCCGAACACCGGGGAGCTGTTTTTT. Encoded protein: CASSPPGGAPNTGELFF.

This clone has a handful of counts. This specimen includes other DNA sequences encoding the same CDR3. This sequence joins TRBV28 and TRBJ1-4; D remains unclear. Trimming removed 11 bases at V and 3 bases at J, with 13 bases between. The CDR3 contains 13 residues. In germline, CDR1 is MDHEN, CDR2 SYDVKM. DNA for the CDR3: TGTGCCGGCGCAGGTTCTGCTAATGAAAAACTGTTTTTT. It is translated as CAGAGSANEKLFF. The complete variable domain, with remaining parts taken from reference TRBV28 and TRBJ1-4, reads DVKVTQSSRYLVKRTGEKVFLECVQDMDHENMFWYRQDPGLGLRLIYFSYDVKMKEKGDIPEGYSVSREKKERFSLILESASTNQTSMYLCAGAGSANEKLFFGSGTQLSVL.

The chain carries TRBV6-5 and TRBJ2-2, with D perhaps matching TRBD2 (6 bases). This CDR3 spans 14 amino acids. V lost 7 bases and J 6 bases, leaving 15 bases between the germline ends. The germline gives CDR1 MNHEY, CDR2 SVGAGI. CDR3 DNA sequence: TGTGCCAGCAACGTTAACTGGGGGGCCGGGGAGCTGTTTTTT. Encoded protein: CASNVNWGAGELFF.

The chain employs TRBV6-5 and TRBJ2-7, with a possible D match to TRBD1 (5 bases). Germline lookup yields CDR1 MNHEY and CDR2 SVGAGI. This CDR3 contains 15 residues. The V end was cut by 0 bases, the J end by 2 bases, with 11 bases between. The CDR3 spells CASSYSSRTPYEQYF. CDR3 coding DNA: TGTGCCAGCAGTTACTCGAGCAGGACACCCTACGAGCAGTACTTC.

The chain uses TRBV5-6 and TRBJ2-6, with TRBD2 as a possible D gene (5 bases). V lost 2 bases and J lost 2, with 14 bases in between. This CDR3 has 17 amino acids. Germline-derived CDR1 and CDR2 are SGHDT and YYEEEE. The CDR3 here is CASSLFTRVTGANVLTF. The DNA of the CDR3 is TGTGCCAGCAGCTTATTCACGAGGGTAACTGGGGCCAACGTCCTGACTTTC.

The genes are TRBV27 and TRBJ1-1; D gene uncertain. This CDR3 has 13 amino acids. Germline CDR1 MNHEY, CDR2 SMNVEV (reference sequence). Trimming cost V 3 bases and J 2 bases, with 7 bases left between them. The CDR3 here is CASSFYFNTEAFF. The CDR3 DNA sequence: TGTGCCAGCAGTTTTTATTTTAACACTGAAGCTTTCTTT.

The chain has TRBV20-1 and TRBJ1-2; D gene ambiguous. This CDR3 is built from 10 residues. V lost 5 bases and J 5 bases, leaving 6 bases between the germline ends. Germline CDR1 DFQATT, CDR2 SNEGSKA (reference sequence). CDR3 in DNA: TGCAGTGCTGGGAGTTATGGCTACACCTTC. Translated, it gives CSAGSYGYTF.

The chain uses TRBV4-1 and TRBJ2-7, with TRBD2 as a possible D gene (5 bases). V lost 1 base to trimming and J lost 3 bases, with 10 bases between them. The CDR3 has 14 amino acids. Germline lookup yields CDR1 MGHRA and CDR2 YSYEKL. This chain's CDR3 is CASSQASGIYEQYF. CDR3 bases: TGCGCCAGCAGCCAAGCCTCGGGGATCTACGAGCAGTACTTC.

This chain joins TRBV5-1 and TRBJ1-2; the D gene is possibly TRBD1 (5 bases). The CDR3 is 13 amino acids. V lost 1 base, J lost 4 bases, and 8 bases lay in between. CDR1 is SGHRS and CDR2 is YFSETQ in the germline V gene. The CDR3 sequence is CASSLTGAYGYTF. The DNA of the CDR3 is TGCGCCAGCAGCTTGACAGGTGCCTATGGCTACACCTTC. Full variable domain (missing parts from reference TRBV5-1 and TRBJ1-2): KAGVTQTPRYLIKTRGQQVTLSCSPISGHRSVSWYQQTPGQGLQFLFEYFSETQRNKGNFPGRFSGRQFSNSRSEMNVSTLELGDSALYLCASSLTGAYGYTFGSGTRLTVV.

This sequence joins TRBV28 and TRBJ1-5; TRBD1 might be the D (6 bases). The CDR3 has 20 residues. Trimming pared 3 bases from V and 0 bases from J, leaving 24 bases between. CDR1 is MDHEN and CDR2 is SYDVKM in the germline V gene. CDR3 in amino acids: CASSFTKTQGWGYSNQPQHF. The CDR3 nucleotides are TGTGCCAGCAGTTTCACTAAAACCCAGGGGTGGGGATATAGCAATCAGCCCCAGCATTTT.

The chain uses TRBV14 and TRBJ1-4; no clear D gene. V lost 2 bases and J 2 bases, leaving 9 bases between the germline ends. Germline V CDR1 and CDR2: SGHDN, FVKESK. The CDR3 has 15 residues. The CDR3 DNA reads as TGTGCCAGCAGCCAACCCCGGGTCACTAATGAAAAACTGTTTTTT. This gives the protein CASSQPRVTNEKLFF.

The chain combines TRBV11-2 with TRBJ2-1, with 10 bases aligning to TRBD2. Unmatched junction bases numbered 10, after V lost 7 bases and J lost 7 bases. The CDR3 runs to 15 residues. Germline assignment: CDR1 SGHAT and CDR2 FQNNGV. CDR3 region: CASTPGLAPRNEQFF. Written as DNA, the CDR3 is TGTGCCAGCACACCGGGACTAGCGCCGCGGAATGAGCAGTTCTTC.

The rearrangement links TRBV13 to TRBJ2-1; TRBD2 matches at 13 bases. The V and J ends lost 5 bases and 0 bases, in that order; junction bases with no gene match: 4. CDR1 and CDR2 (germline): PRHDT, FYEKMQ (reference sequence). This CDR3 has 17 amino acids. This CDR3 is CASSAGLAGASYNEQFF. The CDR3 nucleotides read TGTGCCAGCAGCGCCGGACTAGCGGGAGCCTCCTACAATGAGCAGTTCTTC.

This sequence joins TRBV7-6 and TRBJ2-7; 7 bases match TRBD1. After removal of 2 bases from V and 3 bases from J, the junction contained 7 bases not matched to a gene. Germline loops: CDR1 SGHVS, CDR2 FNYEAQ. The CDR3 runs to 15 residues. CDR3 region: CASSLRDSQLYEQYF. Written as DNA, the CDR3 is TGTGCCAGCAGCTTACGGGACAGCCAGCTCTACGAGCAGTACTTC.

This clone was counted a single time. The chain recombines TRBV27 with TRBJ2-7, with 7 nucleotides matching TRBD2. V lost 8 bases to trimming and J lost 3 bases; unmatched junction nucleotides: 13. CDR3 size: 15 residues. Germline lookup yields CDR1 MNHEY and CDR2 SMNVEV (reference sequence). For the CDR3, the DNA is TGTGCCAGCCAAACCGGGCACGGGAGGATCTACGAGCAGTACTTC. Translation: CASQTGHGRIYEQYF.